This TCR beta chain emerged from a study of blood T cells in healthy people across ages. This clonotype has only a few counts. This CDR3 has 14 residues. Trimming took 0 bases from V and 4 from J, leaving 8 bases between them. CDR1 and CDR2 (germline): SGDLS, YYNGEE. The use of a sample-barcoded 5' primer and a J-beta primer mix characterized a second PCR of about 7 to 12 cycles. A single record per CDR3 protein comes from TCRdb applying MiXCR to the 5' RACE reads. In the table there are 850,000 to 1,100,000 distinct CDR3 sequences, around two fifths of which are singletons. The rearrangement joins TRBV9 to TRBJ2-1; possibly TRBD2 for D (5 bases). This receptor was identified in a man aged 18 to 30 in good health. Sequenced: blood. The CDR3 bases are TGTGCCAGCAGCGTAGATACGGGATACAATGAGCAGTTCTTC. This encodes CASSVDTGYNEQFF.